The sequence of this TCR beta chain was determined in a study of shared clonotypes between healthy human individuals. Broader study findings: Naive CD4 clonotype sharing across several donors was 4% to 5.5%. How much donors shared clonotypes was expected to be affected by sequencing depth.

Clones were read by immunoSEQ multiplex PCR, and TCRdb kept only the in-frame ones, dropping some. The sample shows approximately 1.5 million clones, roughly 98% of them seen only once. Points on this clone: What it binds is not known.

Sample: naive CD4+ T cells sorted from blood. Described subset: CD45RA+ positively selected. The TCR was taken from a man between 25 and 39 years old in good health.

Written as DNA, the CDR3 is TGTGCCAGCTCACCATCAATTCCGACCTACGAGCAGTACTTC. Protein: CASSPSIPTYEQYF. The chain joins TRBV18 to TRBJ2-7; the D is unclear. Germline V gene lookup returns CDR1 KGHSH and CDR2 LQKENI. Trimming pared 2 bases from V and 2 bases from J, leaving 10 bases between. This CDR3 region has 14 residues.